A single sample is the source of the 15 T cell receptor beta chains below, sequenced in a study of cytomegalovirus exposure and HLA in healthy donors. It was with 60 Vbeta and 13 Jbeta primers that the PCR ran. Generated by immunoSEQ multiplex PCR, the TCRdb table keeps only in-frame clones and is missing some. The table shows about 81,000 clones, with 80% to 90% occurring only once. Sequencing was performed on PBMCs. These receptors all come from a man aged 18-30 years in good health and CMV-seronegative.

In this sample, this clone turned up once. The V and J genes are TRBV30 and TRBJ1-5; the D gene is possibly TRBD1 (6 bases). Trimming shortened V by 6 bases and J by 1 base, and 13 bases separated the two germline ends. The CDR3 covers 14 residues. Germline loops: CDR1 GTSNPN, CDR2 SVGIG (reference sequence). DNA of the CDR3: TGTGCCTGTAACTGGCAGGGGAGCAATCAGCCCCAGCATTTT. This translates into CACNWQGSNQPQHF.

V and J are TRBV7-9 and TRBJ1-2; D is uncertain. Trimming removed 1 base at V and 2 bases at J, with 5 bases between. Germline CDR1 reads SEHNR; CDR2 reads FQNEAQ (reference sequence). CDR3 size: 13 residues. The CDR3 loop reads CASSLGRNYGYTF. The CDR3 DNA sequence: TGTGCCAGCAGCTTAGGCAGGAACTATGGCTACACCTTC.

This chain uses TRBV2 with TRBJ1-5; D gene uncertain. The germline V gene has CDR1 SNHLY and CDR2 FYNNEI. The V end lost 6 bases, the J end lost 4 bases, and 10 bases lay between the germline ends. This CDR3 comprises 13 residues. CDR3 amino acids: CASRAGQNQPQHF. CDR3 sequence (DNA): TGTGCCAGCAGGGCTGGGCAGAATCAGCCCCAGCATTTT.

The chain joins TRBV18 to TRBJ2-1; 10 nucleotides match TRBD1. CDR3 length: 16 amino acids. Germline-derived CDR1 and CDR2 are KGHSH and LQKENI. Germline trimming cut 2 bases from V and 9 bases from J; bases unmatched to any gene: 10. The CDR3 reads CASSPGVGQGGSEQFF. In nucleotides, the CDR3 is TGTGCCAGCTCACCAGGCGTAGGACAGGGGGGAAGTGAGCAGTTCTTC.

The chain recombines TRBV4-3 with TRBJ1-2; D remains unclear. There are 15 residues in the CDR3. The V gene's germline CDR1 is LGHNA and CDR2 YSLEER. V dropped 0 bases and J dropped 4 bases, with 12 bases sitting between them. The CDR3 region has the DNA TGCGCCAGCAGCCAAGATTTGGAGGGATCCTATGGCTACACCTTC. Encoded protein: CASSQDLEGSYGYTF.

The rearrangement uses TRBV11-3 and TRBJ2-1; 10 bases line up with TRBD1. The CDR3 totals 18 residues. J lost 4 bases, V lost 5 bases, and 14 bases had no gene match. The V gene's germline CDR1 is SGHNT and CDR2 YENEEA. Here the CDR3 DNA reads TGTGCCAGCAGCCCGGGGACAGGGGCGTTCATAAGTTACAATGAGCAGTTCTTC. It encodes CASSPGTGAFISYNEQFF.

The rearrangement joins TRBV6-1 to TRBJ2-7, with 11 bases that match TRBD1. Germline V gene sequence: CDR1 MNHNS, CDR2 SASEGT. This CDR3 contains 16 residues. With V trimmed by 4 bases and J by 2 bases, 7 bases remained unmatched. The CDR3 reads CASSASGTGGTYEQYF. DNA for the CDR3: TGTGCCAGCAGTGCCTCCGGGACAGGGGGAACCTACGAGCAGTACTTC.

The V and J genes are TRBV29-1 and TRBJ2-7; 8 nucleotides agree with TRBD1. CDR1 SQVTM and CDR2 ANQGSEA come from the germline V gene. V shed 1 base, J shed 0 bases, and the junction held 8 bases outside the gene matches. This CDR3 has 16 amino acids. The CDR3 sequence is CSVEARPGQDSYEQYF. CDR3 in DNA: TGCAGCGTTGAAGCTAGACCGGGACAGGACTCCTACGAGCAGTACTTC.

As for this clone: The germline gene is not matched at one end of the junction; a read error may be the cause. This chain connects TRBV14 to TRBJ2-5, with 10 positions matching TRBD2. Per germline, CDR1 SGHDN and CDR2 FVKESK. The CDR3 runs 12 residues. The CDR3 DNA sequence: TGTGCCAGCAGGATCTCTAGCGGGAGTTTGAACTTC. It specifies CASRISSGSLNF.

This chain uses TRBV6-1 with TRBJ1-5; no reliable D call. Germline CDR1 reads MNHNS; CDR2 reads SASEGT. Trimming shortened V by 4 bases and J by 0 bases, and 7 bases separated the two germline ends. This CDR3 has 14 amino acids. DNA of the CDR3: TGTGCCAGCAGTGGAGGGTATAGCAATCAGCCCCAGCATTTT. Translated: CASSGGYSNQPQHF.

V gene TRBV19 combines with J gene TRBJ2-5; maybe TRBD1 (5 bases). Germline V gene data show CDR1 as LNHDA and CDR2 as SQIVND (reference sequence). V was pared by 6 bases and J by 2 bases, with 10 bases between. CDR3 length: 13 amino acids. The CDR3 nucleotides are TGTGCCAGTAGACAGGTTTTTCAAGAGACCCAGTACTTC. It codes for CASRQVFQETQYF.

This chain uses TRBV7-8 with TRBJ2-5, with 10 bases matching TRBD2. The trim removed 4 bases at V and 7 bases at J, leaving 6 bases unmatched. This CDR3 spans 14 amino acids. Germline V gene sequence: CDR1 SGHVS, CDR2 FQNEAQ. The CDR3 DNA follows: TGTGCCAGCAGCTGGACTAGCGGCTCCCGGACCCAGTACTTC. This translates into CASSWTSGSRTQYF.

The rearrangement uses TRBV5-5 and TRBJ1-5; TRBD1 might be the D (6 bases). This CDR3 spans 15 amino acids. The V end was cut by 2 bases, the J end by 3 bases, with 12 bases between. Germline V lookup: CDR1 SGHKS, CDR2 YYEKEE (reference sequence). CDR3 sequence: CASSLETGANQPQHF. In DNA form, the CDR3 reads TGTGCCAGCAGCTTAGAGACAGGCGCCAATCAGCCCCAGCATTTT.

The CDR3 spells CASSPRTSGNVGELFF. The CDR3, as DNA: TGTGCCAGCTCACCACGGACTAGCGGGAACGTCGGGGAGCTGTTTTTT. The rearrangement joins TRBV18 to TRBJ2-2, with 12 positions matching TRBD2. The junction had 4 bases not matched to a gene; V was cut back by 1 base and J by 7 bases. The CDR3 runs 16 residues. Germline V CDR1 and CDR2: KGHSH, LQKENI.

The CDR3 sequence: CASSRLAYGYTF. The CDR3, as DNA: TGTGCCAGCAGCCGACTTGCCTATGGCTACACCTTC. The rearrangement uses TRBV7-9 and TRBJ1-2; D ambiguous. V was trimmed by 5 bases and J by 4 bases, leaving 8 bases between them. CDR3 length: 12 amino acids. Germline V gene lookup returns CDR1 SEHNR and CDR2 FQNEAQ (reference sequence).